These 8 T cell receptor beta chains share one sample of origin, sequenced in a study of T cell responses to AZD1222 COVID-19 vaccine. Clones were sequenced by immunoSEQ multiplex PCR, and TCRdb holds only the in-frame ones, with some missing. The sample has under 150,000 clones, around 93% seen once; the top ten hold around 3%. The sequencing here drew on peripheral blood, taken on day 0 of AZD1222 vaccination. The origin of the receptors is an adult in good health.

This clone was detected only a few times. This chain uses TRBV7-9 with TRBJ1-3, with D uncertain. The CDR3 runs to 14 residues. Germline CDR1 is SEHNR and CDR2 is FQNEAQ (reference sequence). V lost 10 bases and J lost 2, with 15 bases in between. The CDR3 DNA follows: TGTGCCACCGCACGAATGGGTCCTGGAAACACCATATATTTT. Translating gives CATARMGPGNTIYF.

On this clone itself: Other DNA sequences in the same sample also yield this CDR3. V gene TRBV5-1 combines with J gene TRBJ2-3; D gene uncertain. V gave up 0 bases and J gave up 1 base, with 3 bases separating them. Germline V gene lookup returns CDR1 SGHRS and CDR2 YFSETQ. The CDR3 consists of 13 residues. The CDR3 nucleotides read TGCGCCAGCAGCTTGGCAGGCACAGATACGCAGTATTTT. Amino acids: CASSLAGTDTQYF.

The rearrangement joins TRBV19 to TRBJ1-5, with 8 bases aligning to TRBD1. The length of the CDR3 is 15 residues. Unmatched junction bases numbered 4, after V lost 3 bases and J lost 3 bases. CDR1 is LNHDA, CDR2 SQIVND, per germline (reference sequence). The CDR3 sequence: CASSMLQGANQPQHF. The CDR3 coding sequence is TGTGCCAGTAGTATGCTCCAGGGGGCCAATCAGCCCCAGCATTTT.

This chain uses TRBV30 with TRBJ2-3; D call uncertain. Germline lookup yields CDR1 GTSNPN and CDR2 SVGIG (reference sequence). CDR3 length equals 11 residues. Trimming took 1 base from V and 6 from J, leaving 5 bases between them. CDR3 sequence (DNA): TGTGCCTGGAGTGACTGGGATACGCAGTATTTT. This translates into CAWSDWDTQYF. Drawing the rest from reference TRBV30 and TRBJ2-3, the complete variable domain is SQTIHQWPATLVQPVGSPLSLECTVEGTSNPNLYWYRQAAGRGLQLLFYSVGIGQISSEVPQNLSASRPQDRQFILSSKKLLLSDSGFYLCAWSDWDTQYFGPGTRLTVL.

This clone was picked up one time. This chain uses TRBV11-2 with TRBJ2-1; D not resolved. Trimming cost V 8 bases and J 9 bases, with 20 bases left between them. Germline assignment: CDR1 SGHAT and CDR2 FQNNGV. The CDR3 is made up of 14 amino acids. The chain's CDR3 is CASGGSGSFSEQFF. CDR3 nucleotide sequence: TGTGCCAGCGGCGGCAGTGGCTCCTTCAGTGAGCAGTTCTTC.

This clone showed up just a few times. The chain recombines TRBV7-3 with TRBJ1-2; 7 nucleotides line up with TRBD1. Trimming cost V 4 bases and J 4 bases; bases outside gene matches: 9. Germline V gene lookup returns CDR1 SGHTA and CDR2 FQGTGA. This CDR3 has 15 amino acids. In DNA form, the CDR3 reads TGTGCCAGCAGCTCCTCCTCCGGGACAGTCTATGGCTACACCTTC. Protein product: CASSSSSGTVYGYTF.

The chain has TRBV12-3 or TRBV12-4 and TRBJ1-2; maybe TRBD1 (6 bases). V was cut by 3 bases and J by 8 bases, with 10 bases left in between. The length of the CDR3 is 12 residues. The CDR3 region has the DNA TGTGCCAGCAGTTTGGCAGGGGTAGGCTACACCTTC. This encodes CASSLAGVGYTF.

The chain couples TRBV10-2 to TRBJ1-1, with 7 bases that match TRBD1. Germline V gene data show CDR1 as WSHSY and CDR2 as SAAADI. This CDR3 spans 13 amino acids. V gave up 6 bases and J gave up 6 bases; unmatched junction bases: 7. DNA of the CDR3: TGCGCCAGCAGAAAACAGGGGACTCCTGAAGCTTTCTTT. Translated: CASRKQGTPEAFF.